The entry below describes one T cell receptor beta chain. The antigen is not known. Expressed TCRB transcripts were sequenced because the entire RNA isolate underwent reverse transcription. Generated by immunoSEQ multiplex PCR, the TCRdb table keeps only in-frame clones and is missing some. The data hold some 170,000 clones, with more than 60% observed a single time. The source of the sample is a study of beta chain features in type 1 diabetes. Broader study findings: Moderate but significant shortening of TCRB CDR3s was recorded in all four CD4+ subsets from Type 1 diabetes patients. For type 1 diabetes patients, VDJ junctions showed fewer insertions and more deletions. Amplification by PCR could prefer shorter templates, with the same effect in patients and controls.

The CDR3 length is 15 residues. The V and J ends lost 3 bases and 1 base respectively, with 14 bases between them. CDR1 is GTSNPN and CDR2 is SVGIG in the germline V gene (reference sequence). This rearrangement joins TRBV30 to TRBJ2-3; TRBD2 might be the D (5 bases). Sequenced: naive CD4+ T cells from blood. The receptor's source is a man aged 25-45 years with type 1 diabetes. CDR3 sequence (DNA): TGTGCCTGGAGCCCTTCGAGGCGGGGCACAGATACGCAGTATTTT. It codes for CAWSPSRRGTDTQYF.